Following are 4 T cell receptor beta chains from one sample sequenced in a study of blood T cells in healthy people across ages. PCR was performed a second time for about 6 to 11 cycles using a sample-barcoded 5' primer and a J-beta primer mix. TCRdb recomputed calls from the 5' RACE reads with MiXCR, one row per CDR3 protein. Altogether about 1.4 million distinct CDR3 sequences are present, almost 60% being singletons, with the ten largest covering over 5%. Source material: blood. Every receptor here comes from a man aged 18 to 35 in good health.

The chain joins TRBV7-2 to TRBJ2-3; 8 positions agree with TRBD2. CDR3 length: 14 amino acids. CDR1 is SGHTA and CDR2 is FQGNSA in the germline V gene. The trim removed 5 bases at V and 5 bases at J, leaving 6 bases unmatched. The CDR3 loop is CASSESGGGDTQYF. DNA of the CDR3: TGTGCCAGCAGCGAAAGCGGGGGTGGAGATACGCAGTATTTT.

This chain connects TRBV20-1 to TRBJ2-7; possibly TRBD1 for D (5 bases). Trimming removed 5 bases from V and 3 bases from J, with 8 bases in between. The CDR3 is made up of 11 amino acids. CDR1 is DFQATT and CDR2 is SNEGSKA in the germline V gene (reference sequence). CDR3 bases: TGCAGTGCTGGACACGTCTACGAGCAGTACTTC. Translation: CSAGHVYEQYF.

The CDR3 bases are TGTGCCAGCAGCTCCACCAGGGTGCTGGCCAATGAGCAGTTCTTC. It yields the protein CASSSTRVLANEQFF. The chain links TRBV5-6 to TRBJ2-1; tentatively, D is TRBD1 (5 bases). Germline lookup yields CDR1 SGHDT and CDR2 YYEEEE. Trimming shortened V by 3 bases and J by 6 bases, and 16 bases separated the two germline ends. CDR3 size: 15 residues.

This clonotype was seen a handful of times. The chain links TRBV20-1 to TRBJ2-1, with D tentatively TRBD1 (5 bases). This CDR3 has 11 residues. The germline gives CDR1 DFQATT, CDR2 SNEGSKA (reference sequence). The germline V and J ends were trimmed by 3 bases and 6 bases, with 6 bases remaining between them. DNA for the CDR3: TGCAGTGCTAGTAGGGGCAATGAGCAGTTCTTC. Translated, it gives CSASRGNEQFF.